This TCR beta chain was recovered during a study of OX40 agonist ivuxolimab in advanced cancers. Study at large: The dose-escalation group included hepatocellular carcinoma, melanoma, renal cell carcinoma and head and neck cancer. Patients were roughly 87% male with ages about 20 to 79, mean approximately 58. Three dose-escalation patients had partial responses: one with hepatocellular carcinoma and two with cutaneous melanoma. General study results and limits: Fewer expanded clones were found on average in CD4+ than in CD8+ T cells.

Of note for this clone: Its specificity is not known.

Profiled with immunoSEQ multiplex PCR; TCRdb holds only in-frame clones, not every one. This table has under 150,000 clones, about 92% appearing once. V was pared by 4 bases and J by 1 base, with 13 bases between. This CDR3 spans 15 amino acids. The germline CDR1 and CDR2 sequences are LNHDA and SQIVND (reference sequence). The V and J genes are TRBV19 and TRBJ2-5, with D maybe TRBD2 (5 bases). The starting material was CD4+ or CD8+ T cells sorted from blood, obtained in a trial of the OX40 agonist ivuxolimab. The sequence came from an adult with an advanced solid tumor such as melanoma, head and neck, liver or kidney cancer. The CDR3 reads CASSTGLRFQETQYF. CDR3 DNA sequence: TGTGCCAGTAGTACTGGACTCAGGTTCCAAGAGACCCAGTACTTC. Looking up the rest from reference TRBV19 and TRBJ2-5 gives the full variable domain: DGGITQSPKYLFRKEGQNVTLSCEQNLNHDAMYWYRQDPGQGLRLIYYSQIVNDFQKGDIAEGYSVSREKKESFPLTVTSAQKNPTAFYLCASSTGLRFQETQYFGPGTRLLVL.